These 8 T cell receptor beta chains came from one sample sequenced in a study of neurological immune-mediated disorders. TCRdb recomputed calls from the 5' RACE reads with MiXCR, one row per CDR3 protein. The table has some 53,000 distinct CDR3 sequences, around a sixth seen once; the top ten hold approximately 4%. The source material was PBMCs. All receptors come from a man aged 60 to 75 in good health.

This clonotype has ten or more counts. This chain connects TRBV7-9 to TRBJ2-2; 8 bases are a match to TRBD1. Per germline, CDR1 SEHNR and CDR2 FQNEAQ (reference sequence). V shed 5 bases, J shed 2 bases, and the junction held 4 bases outside the gene matches. There are 15 residues in the CDR3. In DNA, the CDR3 is TGTGCCAGCAGCCCCGGACAGGGTAACACCGGGGAGCTGTTTTTT. It is translated as CASSPGQGNTGELFF.

This clonotype was picked up many times. The chain recombines TRBV12-3 or TRBV12-4 with TRBJ2-5; no firm D call. Deletions cut 6 bases from V and 1 base from J, with 15 bases between. The CDR3 has 15 amino acids. The DNA for the CDR3 is TGTGCCAGCAGCCCTAGACTCACGCGCCAAGAGACCCAGTACTTC. Residues: CASSPRLTRQETQYF.

This clonotype was seen at least ten times. The V gene is TRBV20-1, the J gene TRBJ2-3; no definite D call. This CDR3 is 13 amino acids long. Germline CDR1 is DFQATT and CDR2 is SNEGSKA (reference sequence). Trimming took 0 bases from V and 6 from J, leaving 10 bases between them. The CDR3 DNA reads TGCAGTGCTAGAGATTCCTACGGGGATACGCAGTATTTT. Translated: CSARDSYGDTQYF.

There are many counts of this clonotype. The V call is TRBV9, the J call TRBJ1-1, with 8 bases aligning to TRBD1. The trim removed 3 bases at V and 4 bases at J, leaving 8 bases unmatched. The CDR3 covers 15 residues. Per the germline V gene, CDR1 is SGDLS and CDR2 is YYNGEE. CDR3 protein: CASSDLTGGRTEAFF. CDR3 nucleotide sequence: TGTGCCAGCAGCGACTTAACAGGGGGTCGCACTGAAGCTTTCTTT.

This clonotype has a count of ten or more. V usage is TRBV7-2 and J usage is TRBJ2-1, with TRBD2 matching over 10 bases. The CDR3 has 17 residues. Germline V CDR1 and CDR2: SGHTA, FQGNSA. V lost 5 bases, J lost 2 bases, and 9 bases stayed unmatched. CDR3 sequence: CASSPLAGETPYNEQFF. The DNA of the CDR3 is TGTGCCAGCAGCCCCCTAGCGGGAGAAACCCCCTACAATGAGCAGTTCTTC.

The V gene is TRBV2, the J gene TRBJ2-7; no definite D call. CDR1 is SNHLY, CDR2 FYNNEI, per germline. Trimming cost V 7 bases and J 1 base, with 14 bases left between them. CDR3 length equals 14 residues. This chain's CDR3 is CASIERTLSYEQYF. CDR3 DNA: TGTGCCAGCATCGAAAGGACCTTATCCTACGAGCAGTACTTC.

This clonotype was picked up many times. The chain couples TRBV7-2 to TRBJ2-3; the D gene could be TRBD1 or TRBD2 (5 bases each). V was trimmed by 4 bases and J by 8 bases, leaving 22 bases between them. There are 16 residues in the CDR3. Germline CDR1 and CDR2: SGHTA and FQGNSA. CDR3: CASSSLSGALFRTQYF. The CDR3 DNA sequence: TGTGCCAGCAGCTCTCTCTCCGGGGCACTATTTCGTACGCAGTATTTT.

At least ten counts were recorded for this clonotype. For the CDR3, the DNA is TGTGCCAGCACGGTAGATAGCAGACTTACCGGGGAGCTGTTTTTT. The encoded protein is CASTVDSRLTGELFF. This chain joins TRBV6-5 and TRBJ2-2; D is undetermined. Looked up from germline, CDR1 is MNHEY and CDR2 is SVGAGI. Trimming stripped 7 bases from V and 5 bases from J, with 17 bases between. The length of the CDR3 is 15 residues.